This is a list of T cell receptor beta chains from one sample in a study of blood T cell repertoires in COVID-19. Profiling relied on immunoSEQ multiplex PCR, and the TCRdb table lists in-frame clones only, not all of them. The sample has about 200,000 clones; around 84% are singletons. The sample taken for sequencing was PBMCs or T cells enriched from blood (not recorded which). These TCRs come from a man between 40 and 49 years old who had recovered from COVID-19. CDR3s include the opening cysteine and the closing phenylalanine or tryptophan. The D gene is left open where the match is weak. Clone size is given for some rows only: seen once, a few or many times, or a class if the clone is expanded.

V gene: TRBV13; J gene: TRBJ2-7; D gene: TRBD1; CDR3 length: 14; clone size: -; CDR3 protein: CASSSGQGAYEQYF; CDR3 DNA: TGTGCCAGCAGCTCGGGACAGGGGGCCTACGAGCAGTACTTC
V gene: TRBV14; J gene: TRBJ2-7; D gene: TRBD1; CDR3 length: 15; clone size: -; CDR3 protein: CASSQEDRHPYEQYF; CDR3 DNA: TGTGCCAGCAGCCAAGAGGACAGGCATCCCTACGAGCAGTACTTC
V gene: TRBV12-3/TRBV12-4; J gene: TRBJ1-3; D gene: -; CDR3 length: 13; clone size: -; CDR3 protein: CASGARTGNTIYF; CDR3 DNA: TGTGCCAGCGGGGCGCGGACTGGAAACACCATATATTTT
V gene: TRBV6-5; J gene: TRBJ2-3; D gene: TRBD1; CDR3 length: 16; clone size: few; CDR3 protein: CASSYSGTGGADTQYF; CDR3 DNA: TGTGCCAGCAGTTACTCAGGGACAGGGGGCGCAGATACGCAGTATTTT
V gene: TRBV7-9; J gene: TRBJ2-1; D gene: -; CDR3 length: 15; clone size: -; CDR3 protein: CASSPQARGLNEQFF; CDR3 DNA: TGTGCCAGCAGCCCCCAAGCTAGGGGCCTCAATGAGCAGTTCTTC
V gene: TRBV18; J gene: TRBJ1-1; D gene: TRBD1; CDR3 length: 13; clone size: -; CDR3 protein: CASSGGQKIEAFF; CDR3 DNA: TGTGCCAGCTCAGGGGGACAGAAAATTGAAGCTTTCTTT
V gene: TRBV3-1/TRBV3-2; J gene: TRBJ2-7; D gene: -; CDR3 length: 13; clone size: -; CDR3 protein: CASSLVGGGEQYF; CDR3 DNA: TGTGCCAGCAGCCTGGTGGGGGGAGGAGAGCAGTACTTC
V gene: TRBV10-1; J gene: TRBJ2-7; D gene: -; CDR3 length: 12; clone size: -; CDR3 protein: CASSDRRGEQYF; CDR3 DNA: TGCGCCAGCAGTGACCGGCGGGGCGAGCAGTACTTC
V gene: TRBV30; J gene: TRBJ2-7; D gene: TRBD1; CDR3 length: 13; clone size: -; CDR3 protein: CAWNGQGGDEQYF; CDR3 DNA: TGTGCCTGGAACGGACAGGGAGGAGACGAGCAGTACTTC
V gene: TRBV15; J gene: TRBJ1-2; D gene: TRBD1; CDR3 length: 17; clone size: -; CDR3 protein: CATSRDLRGPGGYGYTF; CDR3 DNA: TGTGCCACCAGCAGAGATCTCAGGGGGCCAGGGGGCTATGGCTACACCTTC
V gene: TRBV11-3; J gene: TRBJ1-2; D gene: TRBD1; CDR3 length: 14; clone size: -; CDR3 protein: CASSPRDRGEGYTF; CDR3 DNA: TGTGCCAGCAGCCCCCGAGACAGGGGTGAAGGCTACACCTTC
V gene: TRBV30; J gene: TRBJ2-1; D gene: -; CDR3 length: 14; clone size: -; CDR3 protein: CAWSQVVSYNEQFF; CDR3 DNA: TGTGCCTGGAGTCAGGTAGTGTCCTACAATGAGCAGTTCTTC
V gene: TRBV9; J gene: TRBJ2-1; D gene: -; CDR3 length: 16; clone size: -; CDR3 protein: CASSVTTGTSYNEQFF; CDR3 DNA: TGTGCCAGCAGCGTAACGACCGGGACTTCCTACAATGAGCAGTTCTTC
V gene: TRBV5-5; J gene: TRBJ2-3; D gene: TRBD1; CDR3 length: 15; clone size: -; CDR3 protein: CASRSDRGGKHTQYF; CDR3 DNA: TGTGCCAGCAGGTCAGACAGGGGTGGTAAGCATACGCAGTATTTT
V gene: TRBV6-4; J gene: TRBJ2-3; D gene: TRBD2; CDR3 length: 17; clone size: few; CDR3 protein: CASSVGSSGTGTDTQYF; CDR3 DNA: TGTGCCAGCAGTGTGGGGTCTAGCGGGACCGGCACAGATACGCAGTATTTT
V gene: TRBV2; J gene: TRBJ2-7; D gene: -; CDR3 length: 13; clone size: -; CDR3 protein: CASKTGEPYEQYF; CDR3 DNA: TGTGCCAGCAAAACAGGCGAACCCTACGAGCAGTACTTC
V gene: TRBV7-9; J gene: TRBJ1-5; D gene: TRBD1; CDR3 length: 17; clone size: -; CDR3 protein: CASSSGTGGAGYQPQHF; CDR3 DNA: TGTGCCAGCAGCTCTGGGACAGGGGGAGCCGGATATCAGCCCCAGCATTTT
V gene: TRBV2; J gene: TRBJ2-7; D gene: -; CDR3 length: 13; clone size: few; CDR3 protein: CASSRQGIYEQYF; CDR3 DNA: TGTGCCAGCAGTCGGCAGGGGATCTACGAGCAGTACTTC
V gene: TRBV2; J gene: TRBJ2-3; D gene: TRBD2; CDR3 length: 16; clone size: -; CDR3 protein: CASSAVAGAGADTQYF; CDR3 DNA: TGTGCCAGCAGTGCGGTTGCGGGAGCAGGTGCAGATACGCAGTATTTT
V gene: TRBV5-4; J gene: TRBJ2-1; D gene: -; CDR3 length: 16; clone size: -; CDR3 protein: CASSLGSGSSYNEQFF; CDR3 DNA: TGTGCCAGCAGCTTGGGTAGCGGAAGCTCCTACAATGAGCAGTTCTTC
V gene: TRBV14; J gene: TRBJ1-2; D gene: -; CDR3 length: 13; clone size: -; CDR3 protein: CASIRQRYYGYTF; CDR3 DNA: TGTGCCAGCATCCGACAGCGATACTATGGCTACACCTTC
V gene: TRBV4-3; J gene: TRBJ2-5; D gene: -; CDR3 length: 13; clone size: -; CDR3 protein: CASSRGPLQTQYF; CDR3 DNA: TGCGCCAGCAGCCGAGGGCCGCTACAGACCCAGTACTTC
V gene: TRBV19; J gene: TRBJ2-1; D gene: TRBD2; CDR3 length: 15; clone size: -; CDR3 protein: CASSGLAGESNEQFF; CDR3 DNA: TGTGCCAGTAGTGGGCTAGCGGGAGAAAGCAATGAGCAGTTCTTC
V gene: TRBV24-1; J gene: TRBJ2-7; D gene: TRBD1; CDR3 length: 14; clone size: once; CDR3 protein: CATSLGQVPYEQYF; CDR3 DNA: TGTGCCACCAGCCTGGGACAGGTCCCCTACGAGCAGTACTTC
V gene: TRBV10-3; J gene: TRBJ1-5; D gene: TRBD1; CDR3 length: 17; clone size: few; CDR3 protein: CAISESFSGTENQPQHF; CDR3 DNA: TGTGCCATCAGTGAGTCGTTCTCCGGGACAGAAAATCAGCCCCAGCATTTT
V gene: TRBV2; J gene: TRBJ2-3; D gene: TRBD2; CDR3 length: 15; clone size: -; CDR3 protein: CASTRTSGSTDTQYF; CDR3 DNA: TGTGCCAGCACCAGGACTAGCGGGAGCACAGATACGCAGTATTTT
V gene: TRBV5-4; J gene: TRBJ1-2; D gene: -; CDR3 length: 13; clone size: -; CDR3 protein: CASSLPGSYGYTF; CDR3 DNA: TGTGCCAGCAGCTTACCCGGGAGCTATGGCTACACCTTC
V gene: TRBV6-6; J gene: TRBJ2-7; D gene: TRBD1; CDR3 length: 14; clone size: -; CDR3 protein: CASSRDRGTYEQYF; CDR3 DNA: TGTGCCAGCAGTCGCGACAGGGGGACCTACGAGCAGTACTTC
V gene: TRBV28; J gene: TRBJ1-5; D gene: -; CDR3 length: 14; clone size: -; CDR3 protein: CASLKRVGDQPQHF; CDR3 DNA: TGTGCCAGCCTCAAGAGGGTTGGGGATCAGCCCCAGCATTTT
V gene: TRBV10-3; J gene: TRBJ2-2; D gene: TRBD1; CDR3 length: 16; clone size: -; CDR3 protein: CAISAGTATNTGELFF; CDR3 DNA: TGTGCCATCAGTGCCGGGACAGCAACTAACACCGGGGAGCTGTTTTTT
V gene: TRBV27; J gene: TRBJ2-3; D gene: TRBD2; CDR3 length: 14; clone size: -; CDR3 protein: CASSLLLATDTQYF; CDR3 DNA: TGTGCCAGCAGTTTATTACTAGCGACCGATACGCAGTATTTT
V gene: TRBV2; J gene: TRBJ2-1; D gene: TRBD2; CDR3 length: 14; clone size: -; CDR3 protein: CASSTSGRNDEQFF; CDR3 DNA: TGTGCCAGCAGTACTAGCGGGAGGAACGATGAGCAGTTCTTC
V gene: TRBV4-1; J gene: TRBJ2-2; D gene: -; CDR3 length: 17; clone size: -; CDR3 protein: CASSQGLQSTNTGELFF; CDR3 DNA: TGCGCCAGCAGCCAAGGCCTACAGTCGACAAACACCGGGGAGCTGTTTTTT
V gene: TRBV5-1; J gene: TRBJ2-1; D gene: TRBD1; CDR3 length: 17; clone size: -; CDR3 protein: CASSPAGTGNFQNEQFF; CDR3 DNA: TGCGCCAGCAGCCCGGCCGGGACAGGGAATTTTCAGAATGAGCAGTTCTTC
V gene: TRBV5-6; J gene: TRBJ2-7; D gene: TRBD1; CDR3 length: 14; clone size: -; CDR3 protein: CASTPGTASYEQYF; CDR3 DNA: TGTGCCAGCACCCCGGGGACAGCATCCTACGAGCAGTACTTC
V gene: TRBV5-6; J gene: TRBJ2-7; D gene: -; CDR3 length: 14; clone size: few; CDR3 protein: CASSLGAGTYEQYF; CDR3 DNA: TGTGCCAGCAGCTTGGGGGCGGGAACCTACGAGCAGTACTTC
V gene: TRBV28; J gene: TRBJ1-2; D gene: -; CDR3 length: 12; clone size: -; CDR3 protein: CASKDRNYGYTF; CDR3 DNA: TGTGCCAGCAAAGACAGGAACTATGGCTACACCTTC
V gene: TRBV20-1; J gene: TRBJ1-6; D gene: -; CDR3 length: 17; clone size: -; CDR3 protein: CSASPTHQGTSDSPLHF; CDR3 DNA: TGCAGTGCTAGTCCCACGCACCAGGGGACCTCCGATTCACCCCTCCACTTT
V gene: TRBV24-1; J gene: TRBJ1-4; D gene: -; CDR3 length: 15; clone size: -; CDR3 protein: CATSDFSQGSEKLFF; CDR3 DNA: TGTGCCACCAGTGATTTCTCCCAGGGGAGTGAAAAACTGTTTTTT
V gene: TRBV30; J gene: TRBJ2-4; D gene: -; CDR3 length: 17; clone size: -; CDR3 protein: CAWSAPDLQGAKNIQYF; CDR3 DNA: TGTGCCTGGAGTGCCCCTGACCTCCAGGGGGCCAAAAACATTCAGTACTTC
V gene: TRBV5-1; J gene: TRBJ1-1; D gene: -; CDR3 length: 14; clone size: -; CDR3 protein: CASSLDRAGTEAFF; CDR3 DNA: TGCGCCAGCAGCTTGGACAGGGCGGGCACTGAAGCTTTCTTT
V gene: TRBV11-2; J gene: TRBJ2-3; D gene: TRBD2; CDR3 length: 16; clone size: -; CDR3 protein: CASSLGTSSYGDTQYF; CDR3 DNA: TGTGCCAGCAGCTTAGGGACTAGCTCTTATGGGGATACGCAGTATTTT
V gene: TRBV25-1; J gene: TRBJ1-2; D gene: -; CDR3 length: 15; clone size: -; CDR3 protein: CASSERKYTGGGYTF; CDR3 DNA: TGTGCCAGCAGTGAACGGAAGTATACCGGGGGAGGCTACACCTTC